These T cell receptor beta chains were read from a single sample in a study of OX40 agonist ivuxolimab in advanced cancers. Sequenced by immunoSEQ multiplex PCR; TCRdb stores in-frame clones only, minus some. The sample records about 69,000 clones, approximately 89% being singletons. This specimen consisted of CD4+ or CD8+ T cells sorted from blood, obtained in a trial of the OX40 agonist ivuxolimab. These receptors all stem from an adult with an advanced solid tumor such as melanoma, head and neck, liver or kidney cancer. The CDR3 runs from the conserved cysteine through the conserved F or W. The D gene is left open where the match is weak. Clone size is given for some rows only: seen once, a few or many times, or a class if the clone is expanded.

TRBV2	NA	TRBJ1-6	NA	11	CASSRNSPLHF	TGTGCCAGCAGCAGGAATTCACCCCTCCACTTT
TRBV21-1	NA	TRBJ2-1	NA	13	CASSTGQGYEQFF	TGTGCCAGCAGCACAGGGCAGGGCTATGAGCAGTTCTTC
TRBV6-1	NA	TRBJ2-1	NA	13	CASSPWGSNEQFF	TGTGCCAGCAGCCCTTGGGGGAGCAATGAGCAGTTCTTC
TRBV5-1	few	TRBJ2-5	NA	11	CASSFQETQYF	TGCGCCAGCAGCTTCCAAGAGACCCAGTACTTC
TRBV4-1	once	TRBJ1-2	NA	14	CASSQDPSNYGYTF	TGCGCCAGCAGCCAAGACCCCTCCAACTATGGCTACACCTTC
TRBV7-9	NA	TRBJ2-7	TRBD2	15	CASSLLAGGPYEQYF	TGTGCCAGCAGCTTACTAGCGGGAGGCCCCTACGAGCAGTACTTC
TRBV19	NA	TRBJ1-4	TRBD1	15	CASRRQGDANEKLFF	TGTGCCAGTAGAAGGCAGGGGGATGCTAATGAAAAACTGTTTTTT
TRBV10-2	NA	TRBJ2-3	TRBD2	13	CASTGGSTDTQYF	TGCGCCAGCACGGGGGGGAGCACAGATACGCAGTATTTT
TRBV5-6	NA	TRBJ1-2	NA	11	CASRRKEGYTF	TGTGCCAGCAGGAGAAAGGAGGGCTACACCTTC
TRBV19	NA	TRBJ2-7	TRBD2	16	CASSVGLAGDSYEQYF	TGTGCCAGTAGTGTGGGACTAGCGGGGGACTCCTACGAGCAGTACTTC
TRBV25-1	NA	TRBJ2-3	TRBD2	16	CASSVSGGSDTDTQYF	TGTGCCAGCAGTGTAAGTGGCGGGAGCGACACAGATACGCAGTATTTT
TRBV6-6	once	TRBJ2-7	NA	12	CASRFDSYEQYF	TGTGCCAGCAGGTTCGACTCCTACGAGCAGTACTTC
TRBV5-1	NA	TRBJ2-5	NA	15	CASSLAPRGSETQYF	TGCGCCAGCAGCTTGGCGCCAAGGGGATCAGAGACCCAGTACTTC
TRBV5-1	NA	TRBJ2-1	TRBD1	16	CASSSDGTGSMLGQFF	TGCGCCAGCAGCTCGGACGGGACAGGGTCAATGTTGGGGCAGTTCTTC
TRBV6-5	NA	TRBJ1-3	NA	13	CASSYGRGNTIYF	TGTGCCAGCAGTTACGGCAGGGGAAACACCATATATTTT
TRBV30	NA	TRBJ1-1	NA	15	CAWMALRGGMTEAFF	TGTGCCTGGATGGCCCTACGAGGGGGGATGACTGAAGCTTTCTTT
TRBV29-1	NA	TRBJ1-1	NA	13	CSVRRGMNTEAFF	TGCAGCGTCCGTCGGGGGATGAACACTGAAGCTTTCTTT
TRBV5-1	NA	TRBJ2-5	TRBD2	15	CASSLSSGREETQYF	TGCGCCAGCAGCTTGTCTAGCGGGAGGGAAGAGACCCAGTACTTC
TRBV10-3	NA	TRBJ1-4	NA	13	CAISDRANEKLFF	TGTGCCATCAGTGACAGGGCTAATGAAAAACTGTTTTTT
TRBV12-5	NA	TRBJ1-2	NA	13	CASGLTGTYGYTF	TGTGCTAGTGGTTTGACCGGGACCTATGGCTACACCTTC
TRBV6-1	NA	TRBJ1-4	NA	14	CASSGPGGNEKLFF	TGTGCCAGCAGTGGACCCGGGGGGAATGAAAAACTGTTTTTT
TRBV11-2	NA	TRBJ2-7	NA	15	CASSLSPRSSYEQYF	TGTGCCAGCAGCTTAAGCCCAAGGAGCTCCTACGAGCAGTACTTC
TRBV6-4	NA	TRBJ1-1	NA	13	CASSDGVNTEAFF	TGTGCCAGCAGTGATGGGGTTAACACTGAAGCTTTCTTT
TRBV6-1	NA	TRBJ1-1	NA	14	CASSEPGVNTEAFF	TGTGCCAGCAGTGAACCGGGAGTGAACACTGAAGCTTTCTTT
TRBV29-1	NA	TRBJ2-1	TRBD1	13	CSAGDRGYNEQFF	TGCAGCGCGGGGGACAGGGGGTACAATGAGCAGTTCTTC
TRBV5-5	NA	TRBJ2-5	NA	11	CASSLTETQYF	TGTGCCAGCAGCTTGACAGAGACCCAGTACTTC
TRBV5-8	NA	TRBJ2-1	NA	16	CASSLVMGASWNEQFF	TGTGCCAGCAGCTTGGTGATGGGCGCCTCGTGGAATGAGCAGTTCTTC
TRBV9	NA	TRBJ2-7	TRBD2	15	CASSVNPEGRDEQYF	TGTGCCAGCAGCGTAAATCCGGAGGGGAGGGACGAGCAGTACTTC
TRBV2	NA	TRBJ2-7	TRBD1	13	CATNRDSDYEQYF	TGTGCCACAAACCGGGACAGTGATTACGAGCAGTACTTC
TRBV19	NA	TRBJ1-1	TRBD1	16	CASSIYGTGKTTEAFF	TGTGCCAGTAGTATATATGGGACAGGGAAGACGACTGAAGCTTTCTTT
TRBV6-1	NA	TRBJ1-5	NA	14	CASSSGRQRQPQHF	TGTGCCAGCAGTTCGGGACGCCAAAGGCAGCCCCAGCATTTT
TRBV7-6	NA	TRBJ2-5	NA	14	CASSLSTGLETQYF	TGTGCCAGCAGCTTAAGCACAGGGCTGGAGACCCAGTACTTC
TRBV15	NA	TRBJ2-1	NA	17	CATSRDAGHSSYNEQFF	TGTGCCACCAGCAGAGATGCGGGCCATAGCTCCTACAATGAGCAGTTCTTC
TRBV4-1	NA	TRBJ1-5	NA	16	CASSPRSGGQGQPQHF	TGCGCCAGCAGCCCTCGTAGTGGGGGGCAGGGTCAGCCCCAGCATTTT
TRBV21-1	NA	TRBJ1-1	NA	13	CASSTVIRTEAFF	TGTGCCAGCAGTACGGTTATTCGCACTGAAGCTTTCTTT
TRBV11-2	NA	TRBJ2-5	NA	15	CASSRDGTEQETQYF	TGTGCCAGCAGCCGTGACGGGACGGAACAAGAGACCCAGTACTTC
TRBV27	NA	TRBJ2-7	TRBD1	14	CASTWDRGRVEQYF	TGTGCCAGCACCTGGGACAGGGGGCGCGTAGAGCAGTACTTC
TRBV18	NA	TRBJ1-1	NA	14	CASSRGEVNTEAFF	TGTGCCAGCTCACGCGGGGAGGTGAACACTGAAGCTTTCTTT
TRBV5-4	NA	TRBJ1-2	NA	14	CASSLGGNVYGYTF	TGTGCCAGCAGCCTGGGGGGGAACGTCTATGGCTACACCTTC
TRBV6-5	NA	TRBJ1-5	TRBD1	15	CASRPDRVRNQPQHF	TGTGCCAGCAGGCCGGACAGGGTGCGAAATCAGCCCCAGCATTTT
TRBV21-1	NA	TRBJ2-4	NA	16	CASSKAEGAAKNIQYF	TGTGCCAGCAGCAAAGCCGAGGGGGCGGCCAAAAACATTCAGTACTTC
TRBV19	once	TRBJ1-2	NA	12	CASSISVYGYTF	TGTGCCAGTAGTATATCGGTGTATGGCTACACCTTC
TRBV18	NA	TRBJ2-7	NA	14	CASSTEGLSYEQYF	TGTGCCAGCTCTACCGAGGGACTCTCCTACGAGCAGTACTTC
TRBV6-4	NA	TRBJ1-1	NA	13	CASSDGPGGEAFF	TGTGCCAGCAGTGACGGGCCGGGGGGTGAAGCTTTCTTT
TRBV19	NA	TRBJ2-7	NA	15	CASSIGQAAYYEQYF	TGTGCCAGTAGTATAGGACAGGCGGCTTACTACGAGCAGTACTTC
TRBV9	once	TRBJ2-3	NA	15	CASSVVAGSTDTQYF	TGTGCCAGCAGCGTAGTGGCAGGCAGCACAGATACGCAGTATTTT
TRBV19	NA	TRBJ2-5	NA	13	CASKAQGKETQYF	TGTGCCAGTAAAGCTCAGGGGAAAGAGACCCAGTACTTC
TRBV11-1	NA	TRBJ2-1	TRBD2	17	CASSLVNLAGVDNEQFF	TGTGCCAGCAGCCTCGTTAACTTAGCGGGAGTTGACAATGAGCAGTTCTTC
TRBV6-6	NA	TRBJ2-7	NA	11	CASKSVDEQYF	TGTGCCAGCAAGTCTGTAGACGAGCAGTACTTC
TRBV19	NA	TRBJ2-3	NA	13	CASSYTITDTQYF	TGTGCCAGTAGTTATACAATCACAGATACGCAGTATTTT
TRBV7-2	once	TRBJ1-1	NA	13	CASSFGRGTEAFF	TGTGCCAGCAGCTTCGGTAGGGGCACTGAAGCTTTCTTT
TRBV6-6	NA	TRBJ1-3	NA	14	CASILGGSGNTIYF	TGTGCCAGCATCCTAGGGGGCTCTGGAAACACCATATATTTT
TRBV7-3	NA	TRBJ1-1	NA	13	CASSLTFDTEAFF	TGTGCCAGCAGCCTCACGTTCGACACTGAAGCTTTCTTT
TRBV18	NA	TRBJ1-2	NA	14	CASSPGQGNYGYTF	TGTGCCAGCTCACCGGGGCAGGGTAACTATGGCTACACCTTC
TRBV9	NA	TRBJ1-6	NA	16	CASSVGGPAYNSPLHF	TGTGCCAGCAGCGTAGGGGGGCCAGCATATAATTCACCCCTCCACTTT
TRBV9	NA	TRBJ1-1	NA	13	CASSTSPNTEAFF	TGTGCCAGCAGCACCAGCCCAAACACTGAAGCTTTCTTT
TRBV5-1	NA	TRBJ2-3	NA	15	CASRVRTDSTDTQYF	TGCGCCAGCAGAGTCCGGACAGATAGCACAGATACGCAGTATTTT
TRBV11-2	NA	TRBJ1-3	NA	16	CASSLDSGRGGNTIYF	TGTGCCAGCAGCTTAGATTCGGGTCGTGGTGGAAACACCATATATTTT
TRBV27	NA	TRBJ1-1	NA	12	CASRMQGSGAFF	TGTGCCAGCAGGATGCAGGGGTCGGGAGCTTTCTTT
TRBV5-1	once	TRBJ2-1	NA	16	CASSLAGGRILDEQFF	TGCGCCAGCAGCTTGGCCGGAGGGCGGATTCTAGATGAGCAGTTCTTC